Sequencing of this T cell receptor (beta chain) was carried out in a study of T cell responses to AZD1222 COVID-19 vaccine (dated by TCRdb to the early 2020s). Background on the whole study: A total of 230 to 250 trial participants underwent TCR sequencing, of whom 207 received two doses of AZD1222 and about 25 received two doses of the MenACWY control vaccine. Trial participants were enrolled by age into 18-55, 56-69 and 70-plus year subgroups, with approximately 150, 28 and 58 TCR-sequenced participants respectively.

Study-level results and caveats: Most participants were white British and females outnumbered males, and the authors suggested that clonal diversity may have been underestimated. The 56-69-year group was small, and its depth increase did not reach significance, likely because of low power. Reportedly, almost half of the unique spike-specific TCRs recognized epitopes lying outside the regions that are mutated in the B.1.351 and B.1.1.7 variants. Spike-specific TCR breadth and depth rose significantly after two AZD1222 doses compared with day 0 and with MenACWY recipients. Conclusions about previously exposed vaccinees are limited because only a handful of AZD1222 recipients were SARS-CoV-2 seropositive at baseline. Vaccine-associated CD4 TCRs spanned the whole spike protein, with dominant responses in regions 160-218 and 743-854. Because no day 14 peak-response samples were available, repertoires were characterized only after the peak T cell response.

Remarks on this clone: Its antigen is unknown. No much larger clone exists at a distance of one base, and base qualities are not known.

This sample's time point label indicates: baseline before first vaccination. The sample's treatment or condition label is to be understood as: meningococcal conjugate vaccine given as trial control. Vaccinee samples came from UK trials COV001 and COV002, including a single-blind randomized controlled phase 2/3 trial of AZD1222 (ChAdOx1 nCoV-19) in healthy adults. For TCRbeta chain sequencing, PBMC samples from trial participants were taken at day 0 and at day 28 after the second dose. The CDR3 regions of human TCRbeta chains were analyzed by immunosequencing. The authors processed their data as follows. Repertoire TCRs were checked for matches against a reference library of SARS-CoV-2-specific TCRs that had been generated using the MIRA antigen-specificity platform. Breadth meant the fraction of unique TCRs that were SARS-CoV-2-associated, whereas depth meant the fraction of total T cells that were SARS-CoV-2-associated. Using the MIRA data, each spike-specific TCR was mapped to the spike region that the TCR reacts to and placed in a CD4 or CD8 class. Log10-transformed breadth and depth values were compared by one-way ANOVA with Sidak's multiple comparisons tests. The table comes from immuneACCESS by way of TCRdb, which keeps in-frame sequences with V and J called. Part of the clones is missing from these tables; in studies checked, under half for an unresolved V gene and the rest for unknown reasons. V and J calls plus clone size are reproduced from that table; the DNA served to infer D and trimming. The table for this sample lists under 85,000 clones; approximately 91% of them were counted only once. The ten largest clones take up roughly 5% of the sample.

CDR1 LNHNV and CDR2 YYDKDF were looked up in the germline V gene (reference sequence). CDR3 length: 16 amino acids, cysteine to phenylalanine. Only the CDR3 part of the read is kept: 48 bases, read in frame from the first base. V is shortened by 0 bases, J by 9 bases, and the region joining them spans 15 bases. This specimen consisted of peripheral blood, obtained on day 0 of MenACWY control vaccination. This clonotype was sampled from an adult in good health. In this chain, TRBV15 is recombined with TRBJ1-6; 5 matching bases give a weak D call of TRBD1. The DNA sequence is as follows: TGTGCCACCAGCAGAGAACAACGCGGGGCGGGTTCACCCCTCCACTTT. Its translation is CATSREQRGAGSPLHF.